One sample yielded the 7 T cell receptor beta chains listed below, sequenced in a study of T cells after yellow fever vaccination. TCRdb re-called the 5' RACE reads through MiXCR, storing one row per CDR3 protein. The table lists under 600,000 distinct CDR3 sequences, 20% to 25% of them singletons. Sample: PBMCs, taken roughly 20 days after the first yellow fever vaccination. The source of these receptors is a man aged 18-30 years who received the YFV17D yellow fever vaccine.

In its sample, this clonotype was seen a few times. CDR3 residues: CASSQDRRGPYTF. The CDR3 region has the DNA TGTGCCAGCAGCCAAGATAGAAGGGGTCCCTACACCTTC. The chain joins TRBV14 to TRBJ1-2; D may be TRBD1 (5 bases). Germline CDR1 is SGHDN and CDR2 is FVKESK. Trimming cost V 0 bases and J 10 bases, with 12 bases left between them. The CDR3 consists of 13 residues.

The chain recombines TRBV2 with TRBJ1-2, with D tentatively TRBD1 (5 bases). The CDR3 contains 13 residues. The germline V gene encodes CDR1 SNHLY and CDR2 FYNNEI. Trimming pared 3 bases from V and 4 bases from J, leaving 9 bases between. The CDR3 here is CASSDQGVYGYTF. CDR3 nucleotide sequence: TGTGCCAGCAGTGACCAGGGAGTCTATGGCTACACCTTC.

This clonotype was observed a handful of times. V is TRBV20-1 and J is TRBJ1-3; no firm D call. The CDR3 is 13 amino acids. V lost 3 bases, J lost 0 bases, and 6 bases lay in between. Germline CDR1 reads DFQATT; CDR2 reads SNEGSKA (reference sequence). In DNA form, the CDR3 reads TGCAGTGCTAGGGTACTCTCTGGAAACACCATATATTTT. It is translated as CSARVLSGNTIYF.

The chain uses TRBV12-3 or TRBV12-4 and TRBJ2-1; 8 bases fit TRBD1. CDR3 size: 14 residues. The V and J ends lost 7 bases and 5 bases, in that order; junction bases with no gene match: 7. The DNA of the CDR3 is TGTGCCAGCACCCTTGGACAGGGAGACAATGAGCAGTTCTTC. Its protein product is CASTLGQGDNEQFF.

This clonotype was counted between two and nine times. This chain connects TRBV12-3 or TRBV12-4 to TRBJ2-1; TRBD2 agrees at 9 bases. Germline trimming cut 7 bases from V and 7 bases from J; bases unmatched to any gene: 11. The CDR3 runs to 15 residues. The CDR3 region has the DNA TGTGCCAGCATCCCGGGACTAGCATTTAGGAATGAGCAGTTCTTC. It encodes CASIPGLAFRNEQFF.

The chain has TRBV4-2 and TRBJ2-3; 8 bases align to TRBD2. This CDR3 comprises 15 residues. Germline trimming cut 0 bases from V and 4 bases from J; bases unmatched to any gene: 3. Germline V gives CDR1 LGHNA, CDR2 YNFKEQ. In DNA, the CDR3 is TGTGCCAGCAGCCAAGATGCGGGGGGTGCAGATACGCAGTATTTT. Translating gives CASSQDAGGADTQYF.

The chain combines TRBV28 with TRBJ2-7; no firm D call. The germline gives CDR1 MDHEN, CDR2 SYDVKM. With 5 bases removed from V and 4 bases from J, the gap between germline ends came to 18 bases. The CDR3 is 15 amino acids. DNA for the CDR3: TGTGCCAGCAGTGCGTTCTCCCGGGCTCCTTACGAGCAGTACGTC. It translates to CASSAFSRAPYEQYV.